Below, one TCR beta chain is given with its context. The antigen remains undetermined. The data were taken from a study of T cells after yellow fever vaccination. Overall study context: Fractions with few cells were prepared using SMART-Seq v4 Ultra Low Input. Findings and caveats of the study: The booster response re-showed most primary clones: 96% CD4, approximately 90% CD8.

V lost 5 bases, J lost 6 bases, and 23 bases lay in between. CDR1 and CDR2 from the germline V gene are MRHNA and SNTAGT. The CDR3 sequence is 16 residues long. TCRdb re-called the 5' RACE reads through MiXCR, storing one row per CDR3 protein. The data show about 400,000 distinct CDR3 sequences, with 6.2% seen just once and approximately 16% held by the top ten. The chain is built from TRBV6-4 and TRBJ2-7; D may be TRBD1 or TRBD2 (5 bases each). The clonotype was recovered from a young man who received the YFV17D yellow fever vaccine. This specimen was PBMCs, taken 5 days after the yellow fever booster vaccination. DNA for the CDR3: TGTGCCAGCAGTCGGCCGGGACCCTCGAGGTTTGCCGAGCAGTACTTC. Translated, it gives CASSRPGPSRFAEQYF.